A single TCR beta chain is shown here with its context. CDR3 length equals 15 residues. V was trimmed by 1 base and J by 0 bases, leaving 7 bases between them. Germline values: CDR1 SEHNR, CDR2 FQNEAQ (reference sequence). The sample originates from a study of blood T cell repertoires in COVID-19. Background on the study: PBMCs, B-cell-depleted T cells, or T cells provided the cDNA or gDNA that made up the material.

Data came from immunoSEQ multiplex PCR; TCRdb stores just in-frame clones and leaves some out. The sample lists fewer than 100,000 clones; around 90% were seen once. The sequencing input was peripheral blood. The clonotype comes from a woman of 80 years or more with acute or convalescent COVID-19. This chain uses TRBV7-9 with TRBJ1-5; no definite D call. The CDR3 DNA reads as TGTGCCAGCAGCTTAGGCGGCACTAGCAATCAGCCCCAGCATTTT. It yields the protein CASSLGGTSNQPQHF.